These 6 T cell receptor beta chains came from one sample sequenced in a study of T cell responses to AZD1222 COVID-19 vaccine. The protocol was immunoSEQ multiplex PCR, while the TCRdb copy is restricted to in-frame clones and leaves out a portion. The sample yields about 150,000 clones, approximately 91% seen once. This material consisted of peripheral blood, taken 28 days after the second AZD1222 dose. All receptors come from an adult who received the AZD1222 COVID-19 vaccine.

The gene calls are TRBV7-9 and TRBJ1-5; D not certain. The CDR3 spans 13 residues. V lost 5 bases to trimming and J lost 6 bases, with 11 bases between them. CDR1 and CDR2 (germline): SEHNR, FQNEAQ (reference sequence). The CDR3 protein is CASSQGLVQPQHF. The DNA of the CDR3 is TGTGCCAGCAGCCAAGGGTTGGTTCAGCCCCAGCATTTT.

This chain uses TRBV4-1 with TRBJ1-3; D call uncertain. The germline V gene encodes CDR1 MGHRA and CDR2 YSYEKL. The V and J ends lost 0 bases and 2 bases respectively, with 8 bases between them. The CDR3 is 15 residues long. This CDR3 reads CASSQDPPPGNTIYF. DNA for the CDR3: TGCGCCAGCAGCCAAGATCCCCCCCCTGGAAACACCATATATTTT.

The chain links TRBV7-6 to TRBJ2-3, with 10 bases fitting TRBD2. Germline values: CDR1 SGHVS, CDR2 FNYEAQ. Losses at the gene ends were 5 bases for V and 4 bases for J; bases not matched to a gene: 9. This CDR3 contains 16 residues. The CDR3 region has the DNA TGTGCCAGCAGCCAGTGGGCTAGCGGGAGTGCAGATACGCAGTATTTT. It is translated as CASSQWASGSADTQYF.

The rearrangement uses TRBV19 and TRBJ1-2; 8 nucleotides agree with TRBD1. Germline CDR1 LNHDA, CDR2 SQIVND (reference sequence). J gave up 1 base and V 6 bases, and 7 bases lay outside the gene matches. The CDR3 sequence is 15 residues long. The CDR3 loop is CASRRQGTDNYGYTF. The CDR3 nucleotides read TGTGCCAGTAGGAGACAGGGGACTGATAACTATGGCTACACCTTC.

The chain carries TRBV6-6 and TRBJ1-2; 7 bases are shared with TRBD1. Per germline, CDR1 MNHNY and CDR2 SVGAGI (reference sequence). The length of the CDR3 is 15 residues. The V gene end was trimmed by 2 bases and the J gene end by 3 bases; junction bases not matched to a gene: 6. This chain's CDR3 is CASSYPDRDYYGYTF. CDR3 DNA sequence: TGTGCCAGCAGTTACCCAGACAGGGACTACTATGGCTACACCTTC.

The gene calls are TRBV4-1 and TRBJ1-3; D is unresolved. The germline V gene has CDR1 MGHRA and CDR2 YSYEKL. CDR3 length: 16 amino acids. V shed 0 bases and J shed 0 bases, with 9 bases lying between them. CDR3 coding DNA: TGCGCCAGCAGCCAAGAAGGATTTATCTCTGGAAACACCATATATTTT. Residues: CASSQEGFISGNTIYF.